These 29 T cell receptor beta chains were sequenced from one sample in a study of identical twins. MiXCR was run by TCRdb on the 5' RACE reads, yielding one entry per CDR3 protein. This table has about 720,000 distinct CDR3 sequences, roughly 8% appearing once. The same sample was also studied in work on yellow fever vaccine responses in identical twins.

Input material: PBMCs. These receptor sequences come from a woman between 18 and 29 years old in good health.

The V and J genes are TRBV7-6 and TRBJ2-3; D is uncertain. Germline lookup yields CDR1 SGHVS and CDR2 FNYEAQ. Trimming pared 1 base from V and 1 base from J, leaving 9 bases between. The CDR3 is 15 amino acids. The CDR3, as DNA: TGTGCCAGCAGCTTAGGAGTAGGCCGCACAGATACGCAGTATTTT. Encoded protein: CASSLGVGRTDTQYF.

Only a few counts were recorded for this clonotype. The chain is built from TRBV20-1 and TRBJ2-1, with a possible D match to TRBD2 (6 bases). V dropped 1 base and J dropped 10 bases, with 14 bases sitting between them. This CDR3 is built from 13 residues. Per germline, CDR1 DFQATT and CDR2 SNEGSKA (reference sequence). The CDR3 DNA sequence: TGCAGTGCTAGAGTAACGGGAGTAGAAGAGCAGTTCTTC. Its protein product is CSARVTGVEEQFF.

There are a few counts of this clonotype. The rearrangement uses TRBV6-2 or TRBV6-3 and TRBJ2-1; D is possibly TRBD2 (5 bases). This CDR3 has 19 residues. Trimming shortened V by 0 bases and J by 9 bases, and 27 bases separated the two germline ends. CDR1 and CDR2 from the germline V gene are MNHEY and SVGEGT. This CDR3 reads CASSYSIPITTGGSTEQFF. CDR3 nucleotides: TGTGCCAGCAGTTACTCCATTCCCATAACAACCGGAGGTAGTACTGAGCAGTTCTTC.

This chain connects TRBV14 to TRBJ2-3; 8 nucleotides line up with TRBD1. V lost 1 base to trimming and J lost 4 bases; unmatched junction nucleotides: 1. This CDR3 is built from 14 residues. CDR1 and CDR2 (germline): SGHDN, FVKESK. The CDR3 DNA reads TGTGCCAGCAGCCAAGCAGGGGGCTCAGATACGCAGTATTTT. Translated, it gives CASSQAGGSDTQYF.

The chain recombines TRBV5-1 with TRBJ2-1; D may be TRBD2 (5 bases). The CDR3 is made up of 14 amino acids. Germline CDR1 reads SGHRS; CDR2 reads YFSETQ. The germline V and J ends were trimmed by 4 bases and 2 bases, with 10 bases remaining between them. The CDR3 DNA is TGCGCCAGCAGCACGGACTCTCCCTACAATGAGCAGTTCTTC. Translated: CASSTDSPYNEQFF. Full variable domain (remainder filled in from reference TRBV5-1 and TRBJ2-1): KAGVTQTPRYLIKTRGQQVTLSCSPISGHRSVSWYQQTPGQGLQFLFEYFSETQRNKGNFPGRFSGRQFSNSRSEMNVSTLELGDSALYLCASSTDSPYNEQFFGPGTRLTVL.

This clonotype was seen a handful of times. V is TRBV6-5 and J is TRBJ2-2; D is ambiguous. Germline-derived CDR1 and CDR2 are MNHEY and SVGAGI. The CDR3 consists of 15 residues. V lost 0 bases to trimming and J lost 6 bases, with 11 bases between them. In DNA, the CDR3 is TGTGCCAGCAGTTACTCCCAGATGTGGGCCGGGGAGCTGTTTTTT. It encodes CASSYSQMWAGELFF.

The rearrangement links TRBV29-1 to TRBJ2-3; TRBD2 agrees at 14 bases. This CDR3 spans 18 amino acids. Per the germline V gene, CDR1 is SQVTM and CDR2 is ANQGSEA. V lost 6 bases and J lost 0; bases outside the gene matches: 11. The CDR3 sequence: CSVSGVTSGRASTDTQYF. CDR3 nucleotide sequence: TGCAGCGTGTCGGGAGTGACTAGCGGGAGGGCAAGCACAGATACGCAGTATTTT.

This chain links TRBV6-2 or TRBV6-3 with TRBJ2-7; TRBD1 matches at 7 bases. This CDR3 is 13 amino acids long. Germline-derived CDR1 and CDR2 are MNHEY and SVGEGT. V lost 8 bases and J lost 8; bases outside the gene matches: 12. The CDR3 loop is CASHASGQAKQYF. CDR3 sequence (DNA): TGTGCCAGCCACGCTTCTGGACAGGCGAAGCAGTACTTC.

This clonotype has only a few counts. The V gene is TRBV20-1, the J gene TRBJ2-2; no definite D call. V lost 3 bases and J 3 bases, leaving 20 bases between the germline ends. Looked up from germline, CDR1 is DFQATT and CDR2 is SNEGSKA (reference sequence). This CDR3 is 17 amino acids long. The CDR3: CSASLPRVGTDTGELFF. The CDR3 region has the DNA TGCAGTGCTAGTCTTCCAAGGGTGGGTACCGACACCGGGGAGCTGTTTTTT.

In its sample, this clonotype was seen many times. The chain is built from TRBV11-3 and TRBJ2-2, with D perhaps assigned TRBD1 or TRBD2 (7 bases each). The CDR3 is 16 residues long. CDR1 and CDR2 from the germline V gene are SGHNT and YENEEA. Trimming pared 5 bases from V and 7 bases from J, leaving 20 bases between. As DNA, the CDR3 is TGTGCCAGCAGCCGGACAGGCGGGAGAGGCGTCGGGGAGCTGTTTTTT. It translates to CASSRTGGRGVGELFF.

This clonotype was counted only a few times. The chain joins TRBV5-1 to TRBJ1-1; a possible D gene is TRBD1 (6 bases). The CDR3 is 16 amino acids. The V end lost 1 base, the J end lost 0 bases, and 13 bases lay between the germline ends. Per germline, CDR1 SGHRS and CDR2 YFSETQ. The CDR3 region is CASSLFVGQLNTEAFF. CDR3 sequence (DNA): TGCGCCAGCAGCTTGTTTGTAGGACAGTTGAACACTGAAGCTTTCTTT.

CDR3 coding DNA: TGTGCCAGCAGGCAGGGGCAATGGGAAGAAAAACTGTTTTTT. Translating it yields CASRQGQWEEKLFF. The gene calls are TRBV27 and TRBJ1-4, with D possibly being TRBD1 (6 bases). Between the trimmed V and J ends, which lost 6 bases and 8 bases, there was a span of 16 bases. CDR3 size: 14 residues. Germline V lookup: CDR1 MNHEY, CDR2 SMNVEV (reference sequence).

This clonotype was seen a few times. V and J are TRBV11-1 and TRBJ2-7, with D possibly matching TRBD2 (6 bases). V shed 1 base and J shed 6 bases, with 13 bases lying between them. CDR1 and CDR2 (germline): SGHAT, FQDESV (reference sequence). This CDR3 is 14 amino acids long. The CDR3 region is CASSLGSQGGEQYF. The CDR3 nucleotides read TGTGCCAGCAGCTTAGGGAGCCAGGGAGGCGAGCAGTACTTC.

This clonotype was seen ten or more times. The chain uses TRBV12-3 or TRBV12-4 and TRBJ2-6; D is unclear. The CDR3 is 14 residues long. The germline V and J ends were trimmed by 5 bases and 0 bases, with 5 bases remaining between them. The CDR3 sequence is CASSRSSGANVLTF. The CDR3 bases are TGTGCCAGCAGTCGAAGCTCTGGGGCCAACGTCCTGACTTTC.

There are many counts of this clonotype. The V call is TRBV4-3, the J call TRBJ2-5; TRBD1 matches 9 bases. After removal of 1 base from V and 3 bases from J, the junction contained 18 bases not matched to a gene. CDR1 LGHNA and CDR2 YSLEER come from the germline V gene. The CDR3 has 20 amino acids. The CDR3 loop is CASSQGDRAVVPDQEETQYF. The DNA for the CDR3 is TGCGCCAGCAGCCAAGGGGACAGGGCTGTTGTGCCGGACCAAGAAGAGACCCAGTACTTC.

This chain connects TRBV7-9 to TRBJ2-1; 12 nucleotides agree with TRBD2. The CDR3 spans 16 residues. CDR1 SEHNR and CDR2 FQNEAQ come from the germline V gene (reference sequence). The V gene end was trimmed by 3 bases and the J gene end by 6 bases; junction bases not matched to a gene: 6. The CDR3 here is CASSLPGLAGTNEQFF. In DNA form, the CDR3 reads TGTGCCAGCAGCTTGCCCGGACTAGCGGGAACCAATGAGCAGTTCTTC.

This clonotype has ten or more counts. The DNA for the CDR3 is TGTGCCAGCAACCCAAGGATTCGCACAGATACGCAGTATTTT. It yields the protein CASNPRIRTDTQYF. This chain uses TRBV12-3 or TRBV12-4 with TRBJ2-3; unclear D gene. The CDR3 runs to 14 residues. Deletions cut 7 bases from V and 1 base from J, with 12 bases between.

This clonotype has at least ten counts. The J gene is TRBJ1-2, the V gene TRBV7-9; 8 positions agree with TRBD1. With 3 bases clipped from V and 2 bases from J, the junction kept 5 bases outside the gene matches. This CDR3 has 15 residues. Germline-derived CDR1 and CDR2 are SEHNR and FQNEAQ (reference sequence). CDR3 nucleotides: TGTGCCAGCAGCTTGACAGGGGTGATGAACTATGGCTACACCTTC. Encoded protein: CASSLTGVMNYGYTF.

This clonotype has at least ten counts. The chain joins TRBV20-1 to TRBJ1-4; D unclear. The V gene's germline CDR1 is DFQATT and CDR2 SNEGSKA (reference sequence). The V end lost 2 bases, the J end lost 4 bases, and 14 bases lay between the germline ends. The CDR3 totals 15 residues. The CDR3 protein is CSARYSGAGNEKLFF. The CDR3 nucleotides are TGCAGTGCTAGATATTCGGGTGCTGGTAATGAAAAACTGTTTTTT.

This clonotype has at least ten counts. CDR3 in amino acids: CASSLVGLAVSSEQYF. CDR3 DNA: TGCGCCAGCAGCTTGGTAGGGTTGGCAGTTAGCAGCGAGCAGTACTTC. The rearrangement joins TRBV5-1 to TRBJ2-7; D remains ambiguous. The CDR3 length is 16 residues. CDR1 is SGHRS and CDR2 is YFSETQ in the germline V gene. V was shortened by 0 bases and J by 6 bases, with 19 bases between the two germline ends.

The rearrangement joins TRBV28 to TRBJ2-5; weak D call: TRBD2 (5 bases). The V gene lost 2 bases and the J gene lost 3 bases, with 16 bases spanning the gap. CDR3 length: 16 residues. Germline CDR1 MDHEN, CDR2 SYDVKM. The DNA for the CDR3 is TGTGCCAGCAGTTTACGAGAGGGCCCCTTCAAAGAGACCCAGTACTTC. Translated: CASSLREGPFKETQYF.

This chain uses TRBV28 with TRBJ2-7; unclear D gene. This CDR3 comprises 14 residues. Trimming pared 6 bases from V and 2 bases from J, leaving 14 bases between. Germline V gene sequence: CDR1 MDHEN, CDR2 SYDVKM. The CDR3 sequence: CASSLRPKPYEQYF. The CDR3 coding sequence is TGTGCCAGCAGCCTGAGACCGAAGCCCTACGAGCAGTACTTC.

This clonotype appeared many times. V and J are TRBV27 and TRBJ2-1, with TRBD2 identical over 12 bases. Germline V lookup: CDR1 MNHEY, CDR2 SMNVEV (reference sequence). The V segment lost 7 bases and the J segment 5 bases; nucleotides outside the gene matches: 9. The CDR3 contains 16 residues. Here the CDR3 reads CASKVGRTSGNNEQFF. CDR3 coding DNA: TGTGCCAGCAAGGTCGGCCGGACTAGCGGGAACAATGAGCAGTTCTTC.

The V and J genes are TRBV15 and TRBJ2-3; the match to TRBD1 covers 8 bases. Losses at the gene ends were 2 bases for V and 6 bases for J; bases not matched to a gene: 7. Germline values: CDR1 LNHNV, CDR2 YYDKDF (reference sequence). This CDR3 spans 15 amino acids. The CDR3: CATSRSSGGLDTQYF. Here the CDR3 DNA reads TGTGCCACCAGCAGATCTTCAGGGGGCTTGGATACGCAGTATTTT.

The V and J genes are TRBV4-2 and TRBJ1-6, with a weak D call TRBD1 (5 bases). CDR3 length: 17 residues. The germline gives CDR1 LGHNA, CDR2 YNFKEQ. The V end was cut by 0 bases, the J end by 4 bases, with 13 bases between. Here the CDR3 reads CASSQDVGARYNSPLHF. In DNA form, the CDR3 reads TGTGCCAGCAGCCAAGATGTAGGGGCAAGGTATAATTCACCCCTCCACTTT.

In its sample, this clonotype was seen many times. The V gene is TRBV10-2, the J gene TRBJ2-1; 10 nucleotides align to TRBD2. This CDR3 contains 15 residues. With V trimmed by 6 bases and J by 8 bases, 10 bases remained unmatched. From germline, CDR1 is WSHSY and CDR2 SAAADI. The CDR3 nucleotides are TGCGCCAGCAGAGTTTCTAGCGGGAGTTGGGATGAGCAGTTCTTC. It codes for CASRVSSGSWDEQFF.

This clonotype was picked up a small number of times. The junction shows a germline mismatch at one end, possibly a read error. The chain joins TRBV7-7 to TRBJ1-1, with D unresolved. Per germline, CDR1 SSHAT and CDR2 FNYEAQ (reference sequence). CDR3 length: 13 residues. The CDR3, as DNA: TGTGCTAGCAGCTTAGGACCGCGGACTGAAGCTTTCTTT. Translated: CASSLGPRTEAFF.

This clonotype was seen only a few times. This rearrangement joins TRBV9 to TRBJ2-3, with D unresolved. The CDR3 runs to 15 residues. Germline V gene data show CDR1 as SGDLS and CDR2 as YYNGEE. Trimming took off 0 bases at V and 4 bases at J, with 12 bases between the two ends. The CDR3 sequence: CASSVAAGIADTQYF. Here the CDR3 DNA reads TGTGCCAGCAGCGTAGCGGCAGGCATCGCAGATACGCAGTATTTT.

In its sample, this clonotype was seen many times. This chain joins TRBV12-3 or TRBV12-4 and TRBJ2-7; TRBD1 or TRBD2 may be the D gene (5 bases each). The CDR3 is made up of 15 amino acids. V was trimmed by 6 bases and J by 2 bases, leaving 17 bases between them. The CDR3 region is CASSPRGIAAYEQYF. DNA of the CDR3: TGTGCCAGCAGCCCACGGGGCATCGCTGCCTACGAGCAGTACTTC.